This passage covers 22 T cell receptor beta chains from one sample sequenced in a study of T-cell reconstitution after alpha-beta-depleted transplantation in children. The TCRbeta library incorporated unique molecular identifiers. MiXCR was run by TCRdb on the PCR reads, yielding one entry per CDR3 protein. Among 450,000 to 600,000 distinct CDR3 sequences, over 9.5% were seen once, and the ten largest hold about 2.1%. The sample was PBMCs, taken before TCRalphabeta/CD19-depleted stem cell transplant. These receptors originate from a child aged 2-9 years with inherited bone marrow failure, due to receive a stem cell transplant.

This clonotype has more than one count but fewer than ten. The gene calls are TRBV27 and TRBJ2-1; D is unresolved. V lost 4 bases and J lost 0, with 4 bases in between. Germline CDR1 MNHEY, CDR2 SMNVEV (reference sequence). The CDR3 loop spans 13 amino acids. Written as DNA, the CDR3 is TGTGCCAGCAGTTCCGCCTCCTACAATGAGCAGTTCTTC. Translation gives CASSSASYNEQFF.

The V and J genes are TRBV14 and TRBJ2-7, with 7 bases fitting TRBD1. CDR1 and CDR2 from the germline V gene are SGHDN and FVKESK. This CDR3 region has 15 residues. V lost 4 bases, J lost 5 bases, and 11 bases stayed unmatched. In DNA, the CDR3 is TGTGCCAGCAGCCGCTCCGGGACAGACGCCCACGAGCAGTACTTC. This gives the protein CASSRSGTDAHEQYF.

This clonotype appeared a few times. The rearrangement links TRBV20-1 to TRBJ2-3, with 8 positions matching TRBD2. J lost 3 bases, V lost 3 bases, and 2 bases had no gene match. Germline loops: CDR1 DFQATT, CDR2 SNEGSKA (reference sequence). The CDR3 has 13 amino acids. The CDR3: CSASVAGTDTQYF. DNA of the CDR3: TGCAGTGCTAGCGTAGCGGGAACAGATACGCAGTATTTT.

Details on this clonotype: Being one base from a much bigger clone, this may be a read error. J is TRBJ2-6 and V is TRBV28; 11 nucleotides match TRBD1. Germline loops: CDR1 MDHEN, CDR2 SYDVKM. The CDR3 has 19 amino acids. The CDR3 region has the DNA TGTGCCAGCAGTCGCCGAGGGGGGACAGGGGGTCCTGGGGCCAACGCCCTGACTTTC. This codes for CASSRRGGTGGPGANALTF.

This clonotype came up many times. The chain carries TRBV28 and TRBJ2-7; D ambiguous. The germline V gene has CDR1 MDHEN and CDR2 SYDVKM. The CDR3 length is 16 residues. Trimming took 4 bases from V and 2 from J, leaving 18 bases between them. The CDR3: CASSSPLRWAPYEQYF. The CDR3 nucleotides read TGTGCCAGCAGTTCGCCACTACGTTGGGCCCCCTACGAGCAGTACTTC.

The table lists this clonotype with many counts. The chain combines TRBV18 with TRBJ2-5; 11 bases fit TRBD1. Germline CDR1 reads KGHSH; CDR2 reads LQKENI. The CDR3 runs 15 residues. J was trimmed by 1 base and V by 5 bases; bases with no gene match: 3. The CDR3 loop is CASSAGTGGQETQYF. The CDR3 DNA sequence: TGTGCCAGCTCAGCCGGGACAGGGGGCCAAGAGACCCAGTACTTC.

This sequence joins TRBV12-3 or TRBV12-4 and TRBJ2-7; 8 bases agree with TRBD2. The length of the CDR3 is 17 residues. With V trimmed by 6 bases and J by 4 bases, 17 bases remained unmatched. CDR3 in amino acids: CASSQAGLASFRYEQYF. Here the CDR3 DNA reads TGTGCCAGCAGCCAGGCTGGACTAGCCAGTTTTAGGTACGAGCAGTACTTC.

The rearrangement joins TRBV7-9 to TRBJ2-6, with a weak D call TRBD1 (6 bases). Germline CDR1 reads SEHNR; CDR2 reads FQNEAQ (reference sequence). CDR3 size: 16 residues. V was cut by 4 bases and J by 0 bases, with 10 bases left in between. CDR3 nucleotide sequence: TGTGCCAGCAGCTACCCACAGGGCTCTGGGGCCAACGTCCTGACTTTC. Translated: CASSYPQGSGANVLTF.

On this clonotype: With a much larger clone just one base away, this may be a read error. V gene TRBV30 combines with J gene TRBJ2-3; D not certain. The tail of the sequence fits TRBJ1-5 better, so the J call may be wrong. CDR1 GTSNPN and CDR2 SVGIG come from the germline V gene (reference sequence). The CDR3 runs 14 residues. CDR3 in amino acids: CAWQQSRSTDTQHF. In DNA form, the CDR3 reads TGTGCCTGGCAACAGTCCCGATCCACAGATACGCAGCATTTT.

At least ten counts were recorded for this clonotype. The chain recombines TRBV7-2 with TRBJ2-3, with D tentatively TRBD2 (5 bases). This CDR3 is built from 18 residues. V was shortened by 2 bases and J by 2 bases, with 20 bases between the two germline ends. Germline assignment: CDR1 SGHTA and CDR2 FQGNSA. The CDR3 sequence: CASSLFVGRGLDTDTQYF. DNA for the CDR3: TGTGCCAGCAGCTTATTCGTCGGTCGCGGGCTAGACACAGATACGCAGTATTTT.

This clonotype was observed many times. The chain has TRBV10-3 and TRBJ2-5; D unresolved. The CDR3 is 18 residues long. V was shortened by 3 bases and J by 1 base, with 21 bases between the two germline ends. Per germline, CDR1 ENHRY and CDR2 SYGVKD. DNA for the CDR3: TGTGCCATCAGTGATATCTTCCAGGCAGGATGGGGCCAAGAGACCCAGTACTTC. Translation: CAISDIFQAGWGQETQYF.

Many counts were recorded for this clonotype. This chain links TRBV6-1 with TRBJ1-1; D uncertain. This CDR3 spans 14 amino acids. Trimming shortened V by 6 bases and J by 8 bases, and 19 bases separated the two germline ends. Germline CDR1 and CDR2: MNHNS and SASEGT. The CDR3 bases are TGTGCCAGCAGGAGCCTAGGGCCTAGGACGGAAGCTTTCTTT. It encodes CASRSLGPRTEAFF.

This clonotype was picked up many times. The rearrangement uses TRBV7-9 and TRBJ2-3, with TRBD1 identical over 7 bases. V gave up 4 bases and J gave up 0 bases; unmatched junction bases: 19. The V gene's germline CDR1 is SEHNR and CDR2 FQNEAQ (reference sequence). CDR3 size: 20 residues. The CDR3 region is CASSSQPRTGVAHSTDTQYF. CDR3 DNA sequence: TGTGCCAGCAGCTCCCAACCCCGAACAGGGGTAGCTCATAGCACAGATACGCAGTATTTT.

This clonotype appeared many times. The rearrangement joins TRBV20-1 to TRBJ1-1; D unresolved. V was clipped by 6 bases and J by 6 bases, with 11 bases between them. The CDR3 has 11 residues. Germline V gene lookup returns CDR1 DFQATT and CDR2 SNEGSKA (reference sequence). DNA for the CDR3: TGCAGTGCACGGAGGGTGCCTGAAGCTTTCTTT. Its translation: CSARRVPEAFF.

The chain carries TRBV10-3 and TRBJ2-7; TRBD1 is a possible D gene (6 bases). Per the germline V gene, CDR1 is ENHRY and CDR2 is SYGVKD. The CDR3 has 15 residues. Between the trimmed V and J ends, which lost 3 bases and 0 bases, there was a span of 12 bases. The CDR3, as DNA: TGTGCCATCAGTGACCTACAGGGTAGCTCCTACGAGCAGTACTTC. The encoded protein is CAISDLQGSSYEQYF.

Of note for this clonotype: A read error is possible here, since a much larger clone lies one base away. The V gene is TRBV11-1, the J gene TRBJ2-1, with TRBD2 as a possible D gene (5 bases). This CDR3 region has 17 residues. Trimming pared 0 bases from V and 13 bases from J, leaving 25 bases between. CDR1 and CDR2 (germline): SGHAT, FQDESV (reference sequence). This CDR3 is CASSLAKWQVGAEDQFF. In DNA form, the CDR3 reads TGTGCCAGCAGCTTAGCTAAGTGGCAGGTTGGAGCGGAAGACCAGTTCTTC.

The sample holds many counts of this clonotype. This chain uses TRBV5-1 with TRBJ2-3; D call uncertain. Germline loops: CDR1 SGHRS, CDR2 YFSETQ. This CDR3 comprises 14 residues. V was shortened by 4 bases and J by 4 bases, with 13 bases between the two germline ends. CDR3 loop: CASSNKGNPDTQYF. DNA of the CDR3: TGCGCCAGCAGCAACAAAGGGAACCCAGATACGCAGTATTTT.

Note on this clonotype: A read error is possible here, since a much larger clone lies one base away. The chain carries TRBV4-3 and TRBJ2-5; 11 bases align to TRBD2. Germline V gene lookup returns CDR1 LGHNA and CDR2 YSLEER. With V trimmed by 2 bases and J by 5 bases, 10 bases remained unmatched. The CDR3 totals 17 residues. CDR3 amino acids: CASSQLLAGERAETQYF. CDR3 DNA: TGCGCCAGCAGCCAACTACTAGCGGGAGAGCGCGCGGAGACCCAGTACTTC.

This clonotype showed up many times. The rearrangement links TRBV5-1 to TRBJ1-1; D not certain. Germline CDR1 and CDR2: SGHRS and YFSETQ. The V gene lost 5 bases and the J gene lost 4 bases, with 15 bases spanning the gap. The CDR3 runs 14 residues. CDR3 coding DNA: TGCGCCAGCAGTCTTTTCGGGCGGGGCACTGAAGCTTTCTTT. It is translated as CASSLFGRGTEAFF.

As to this clonotype: This sequence may be a read error, since a much larger clone differs from it by one base. This sequence joins TRBV20-1 and TRBJ2-4; perhaps D is TRBD1 or TRBD2 (5 bases each). The germline V gene encodes CDR1 DFQATT and CDR2 SNEGSKA (reference sequence). This CDR3 comprises 14 residues. Trimming removed 5 bases from V and 2 bases from J, with 13 bases in between. CDR3 DNA: TGCAGTGCTGAGAGGGGTACTCCCAAAAACATTCAGTACTTC. It specifies CSAERGTPKNIQYF.

Points on this clonotype: This could be a read error, since a much larger clone is one nucleotide away. This sequence joins TRBV12-3 or TRBV12-4 and TRBJ2-1; D uncertain. The CDR3 spans 15 residues. CDR3 sequence (DNA): TGTGCCAGCACTTTATTCCTACGCTCCTACAATGAGCAGTTCTTC. As protein: CASTLFLRSYNEQFF.

Comment on this clonotype: A much larger clone lies one base from this, so it may be a read error. The V and J genes are TRBV5-1 and TRBJ1-4, with TRBD1 matching over 8 bases. V shed 7 bases, J shed 14 bases, and the junction held 7 bases outside the gene matches. CDR3 size: 11 residues. The germline V gene encodes CDR1 SGHRS and CDR2 YFSETQ. For the CDR3, the DNA is TGCGCCAGCGGGACAGGTCATAGTCTGTTTTTT. It codes for CASGTGHSLFF.